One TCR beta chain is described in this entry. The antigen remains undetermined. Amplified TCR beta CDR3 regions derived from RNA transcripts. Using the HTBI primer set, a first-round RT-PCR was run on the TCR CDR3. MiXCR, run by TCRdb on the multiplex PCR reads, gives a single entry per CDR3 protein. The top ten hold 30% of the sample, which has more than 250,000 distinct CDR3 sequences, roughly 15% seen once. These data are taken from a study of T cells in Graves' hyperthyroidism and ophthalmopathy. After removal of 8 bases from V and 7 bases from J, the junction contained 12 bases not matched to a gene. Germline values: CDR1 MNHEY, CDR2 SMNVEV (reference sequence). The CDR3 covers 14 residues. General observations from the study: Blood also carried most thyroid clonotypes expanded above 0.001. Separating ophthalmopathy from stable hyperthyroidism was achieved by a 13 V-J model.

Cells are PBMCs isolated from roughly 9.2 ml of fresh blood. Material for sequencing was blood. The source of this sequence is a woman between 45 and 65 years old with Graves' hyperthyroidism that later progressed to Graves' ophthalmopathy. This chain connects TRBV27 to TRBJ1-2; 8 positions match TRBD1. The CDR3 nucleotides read TGTGCCAGCGGGCGAGGACAGGGCATTAGTGGCTACACCTTC. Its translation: CASGRGQGISGYTF.